This passage covers 11 T cell receptor beta chains from one sample sequenced in a study of shared clonotypes between healthy human individuals. Some clones are missing from TCRdb's copy, which holds only in-frame ones; the method was immunoSEQ multiplex PCR. The sample carries approximately 1.9 million clones, around 93% recorded once. As defined, naive CD8 cells were CD45RO-negative and positively selected for CCR7, with terminally differentiated effector memory CD45RA+ cells excluded. The sample taken for sequencing was naive CD8+ T cells from PBMCs. The source is a man aged 18 to 30 in good health. Some clones in this sample may be carry-over from other donors' samples.

On this clone: The same CDR3 can be traced to other DNA sequences in this sample. The chain combines TRBV27 with TRBJ2-2; D unresolved. The V gene's germline CDR1 is MNHEY and CDR2 SMNVEV (reference sequence). Trimming took off 3 bases at V and 6 bases at J, with 5 bases between the two ends. The CDR3 spans 12 residues. The CDR3 sequence is CASSLSAGELFF. The CDR3 bases are TGTGCCAGCAGTTTGTCCGCCGGGGAGCTGTTTTTT.

The rearrangement links TRBV30 to TRBJ1-2, with no clear D. This CDR3 comprises 11 residues. Trimming removed 5 bases at V and 0 bases at J, with 4 bases between. CDR1 and CDR2 from the germline V gene are GTSNPN and SVGIG (reference sequence). The CDR3 reads CAWLTNYGYTF. The DNA for the CDR3 is TGTGCCTGGCTCACTAACTATGGCTACACCTTC. The full variable domain, its missing parts supplied by reference TRBV30 and TRBJ1-2, is SQTIHQWPATLVQPVGSPLSLECTVEGTSNPNLYWYRQAAGRGLQLLFYSVGIGQISSEVPQNLSASRPQDRQFILSSKKLLLSDSGFYLCAWLTNYGYTFGSGTRLTVV.

On this clone: The same CDR3 can be traced to other DNA sequences in this sample. This chain uses TRBV5-1 with TRBJ2-7, with 11 positions matching TRBD2. Looked up from germline, CDR1 is SGHRS and CDR2 is YFSETQ. CDR3 length: 15 amino acids. V lost 3 bases, J lost 0 bases, and 2 bases stayed unmatched. CDR3 bases: TGCGCCAGCAGCTCGCTAGCGGGAGGCTCCTACGAGCAGTACTTC. As protein: CASSSLAGGSYEQYF.

The chain couples TRBV19 to TRBJ1-1; D unresolved. In germline, CDR1 is LNHDA, CDR2 SQIVND (reference sequence). This CDR3 is 13 amino acids long. V was clipped by 7 bases and J by 5 bases, with 14 bases between them. This CDR3 reads CASTRTPRTEAFF. The CDR3 nucleotides are TGTGCCAGTACAAGGACCCCGAGGACTGAAGCTTTCTTT. The variable domain in full, with the rest retrieved from reference TRBV19 and TRBJ1-1, is DGGITQSPKYLFRKEGQNVTLSCEQNLNHDAMYWYRQDPGQGLRLIYYSQIVNDFQKGDIAEGYSVSREKKESFPLTVTSAQKNPTAFYLCASTRTPRTEAFFGQGTRLTVV.

V gene TRBV5-4 combines with J gene TRBJ2-7, with TRBD2 matching 10 bases. The length of the CDR3 is 15 residues. The germline V gene encodes CDR1 SGHNT and CDR2 YYREEE (reference sequence). The V segment lost 0 bases and the J segment 5 bases; nucleotides outside the gene matches: 5. The CDR3 here is CASSLGLAGVNEQYF. CDR3 DNA: TGTGCCAGCAGCTTGGGGCTAGCGGGAGTTAACGAGCAGTACTTC.

For this clone: Other DNA sequences in the sample encode the same CDR3. J is TRBJ2-2 and V is TRBV29-1; D not certain. The CDR3 sequence is 12 residues long. Germline values: CDR1 SQVTM, CDR2 ANQGSEA. The V end lost 6 bases, the J end lost 5 bases, and 10 bases lay between the germline ends. The CDR3 nucleotides are TGCAGCGTCCGAAGGGAAACCGGGGAGCTGTTTTTT. This gives the protein CSVRRETGELFF.

The CDR3 region is CASSSGTSGIVLGETQYF. DNA for the CDR3: TGTGCCAGCAGCTCCGGGACTAGCGGGATAGTATTGGGGGAGACCCAGTACTTC. The chain has TRBV11-2 and TRBJ2-5, with 13 positions matching TRBD2. The CDR3 is 18 residues long. Germline loops: CDR1 SGHAT, CDR2 FQNNGV. After removal of 4 bases from V and 5 bases from J, the junction contained 13 bases not matched to a gene.

The chain joins TRBV7-8 to TRBJ2-1; 11 bases map to TRBD2. The trim removed 4 bases at V and 3 bases at J, leaving 2 bases unmatched. Germline V gene data show CDR1 as SGHVS and CDR2 as FQNEAQ. The CDR3 covers 15 residues. Here the CDR3 DNA reads TGTGCCAGCAGCTCGGGACTAGCGGACTACAATGAGCAGTTCTTC. Amino acid sequence: CASSSGLADYNEQFF. Complete variable domain (other parts from reference TRBV7-8 and TRBJ2-1): GAGVSQSPRYKVAKRGQDVALRCDPISGHVSLFWYQQALGQGPEFLTYFQNEAQLDKSGLPSDRFFAERPEGSVSTLKIQRTQQEDSAVYLCASSSGLADYNEQFFGPGTRLTVL.

V and J are TRBV25-1 and TRBJ2-7; D ambiguous. Per germline, CDR1 MGHDK and CDR2 SYGVNS. V lost 5 bases to trimming and J lost 6 bases, with 5 bases between them. The CDR3 has 10 amino acids. The CDR3 region is CASSIGEQYF. CDR3 coding DNA: TGTGCCAGCAGTATTGGCGAGCAGTACTTC.

This chain uses TRBV9 with TRBJ2-7, with TRBD2 matching 9 bases. This CDR3 is 17 amino acids long. Germline CDR1 reads SGDLS; CDR2 reads YYNGEE. V was pared by 3 bases and J by 5 bases, with 15 bases of the junction left unmatched. The CDR3 reads CASSAGGMGLARDEQYF. The CDR3 bases are TGTGCCAGCAGCGCCGGTGGTATGGGACTAGCAAGGGACGAGCAGTACTTC.

This chain links TRBV9 with TRBJ1-5; TRBD1 might be the D (5 bases). CDR3 length: 14 residues. The V gene's germline CDR1 is SGDLS and CDR2 YYNGEE. The V end lost 5 bases, the J end lost 9 bases, and 18 bases lay between the germline ends. The CDR3 nucleotides are TGTGCCAGCAGTGAAGGTGGGGCTATCGGGCCCCAGCATTTT. Its protein product is CASSEGGAIGPQHF.